This T cell receptor (beta chain) was observed in a study of T cell clonality in common variable immunodeficiency. This clone came up many times. At one of its ends the junction is not consistent with the germline gene, which may arise from a read error. The sequenced fragment ends 3 residues before the CDR3 boundary, so the rest is inferred from the germline J gene. The assay was immunoSEQ multiplex PCR, and TCRdb's table has in-frame clones only and misses some. This repertoire holds about 60,000 clones, and none appear only once. Germline V gene sequence: CDR1 SGHTA, CDR2 FQGNSA. CDR3 length equals 13 residues.

The V and J genes are TRBV7-2 and TRBJ2-7, with D maybe TRBD2 (5 bases). The sequence came from a person aged 18 to 75 in good health. Material: peripheral blood mononuclear cells. CDR3 DNA, as far as it was read: TGTGCCAACAGCTTGGGCCTAGCCCGCGAG. It encodes CANSLGLARE. The full CDR3 protein reads CANSLGLAREQYF.